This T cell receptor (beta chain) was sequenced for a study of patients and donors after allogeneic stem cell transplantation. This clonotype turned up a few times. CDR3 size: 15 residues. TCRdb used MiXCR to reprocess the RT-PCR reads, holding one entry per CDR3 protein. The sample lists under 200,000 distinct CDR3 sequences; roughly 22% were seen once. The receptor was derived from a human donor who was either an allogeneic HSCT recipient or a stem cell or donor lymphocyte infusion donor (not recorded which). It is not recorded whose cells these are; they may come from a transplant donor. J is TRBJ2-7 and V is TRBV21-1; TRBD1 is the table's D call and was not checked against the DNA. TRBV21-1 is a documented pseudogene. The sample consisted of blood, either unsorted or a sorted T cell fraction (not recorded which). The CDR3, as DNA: TGTGCCAGCAGCGGCGGGACAGACCTCTTTCTTCGGCAGTACTTC. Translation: CASSGGTDLFLRQYF.